This TCR beta chain was sequenced during a study of post-analysis software for immune sequencing data. Turning to the study itself: Disease courses included relapsing-remitting, secondary progressive and progressive-relapsing multiple sclerosis.

Study-wide points: Normalized Chao1 diversity was significantly lower in multiple sclerosis patients than in controls. By F measure, samples from a shared preparation batch strongly co-clustered. The study found TRBV5-6, TRBV5-1 and TRBV20-1 among several TRBV segments more frequent in patients than controls.

Comments on this clonotype: Its antigen remains unknown.

Germline V lookup: CDR1 SGHTA, CDR2 FQGNSA. This CDR3 has 13 amino acids. With 4 bases removed from V and 10 bases from J, the gap between germline ends came to 14 bases. Unique molecular identifiers featured in each of the TCR beta cDNA libraries. Each CDR3 protein is one row after TCRdb ran MiXCR on the PCR reads. The sample contains roughly 800,000 distinct CDR3 sequences, roughly half of which appear only once. This clonotype was obtained from a girl aged 10 to 17 with multiple sclerosis. The chain carries TRBV7-2 and TRBJ2-1; D ambiguous. Specimen: blood. The CDR3 nucleotides read TGTGCCAGCAGCTCCGCGTGGGCGCGGGAGCAGTTCTTC. This translates into CASSSAWAREQFF.